One T cell receptor (beta chain) is described in this entry. This sample stems from a study of blood T cell repertoires in COVID-19. Study in general: Sources were T cells, B-cell-depleted T cells, or PBMCs; the material itself was cDNA or gDNA.

One Seattle source followed patients from active infection through their disease course. Some clones are missing from TCRdb's copy, which holds only in-frame ones; the method was immunoSEQ multiplex PCR. The sample shows some 210,000 clones, more than 85% of them seen only once. What was sequenced was peripheral blood. This receptor was identified in a man in his fifties or sixties with COVID-19, enrolled during active disease.

The CDR3 DNA follows: TGTGCCAGCAGCCCAAACTACAATGAGCAGTTCTTC. Residues: CASSPNYNEQFF. The chain has TRBV5-4 and TRBJ2-1; D not resolved. The CDR3 length is 12 residues. CDR1 and CDR2 from the germline V gene are SGHNT and YYREEE (reference sequence). V lost 4 bases, J lost 3 bases, and 5 bases lay in between.